Each of the 27 T cell receptor beta chains below was sequenced from the same sample in a study of shared clonotypes between healthy human individuals. Method: immunoSEQ multiplex PCR; TCRdb's copy keeps in-frame clones and lacks some. The top ten hold 0.55% to 0.7% of the sample, which has 950,000 to 1,100,000 clones, 75% to 80% seen once. Sequenced: memory CD4+ T cells from PBMCs. The sample's subset: CD45RA-negative fraction. The receptor set was obtained from a young man in good health. Some clones in this sample may be carry-over from other donors' samples.

V usage is TRBV7-2 and J usage is TRBJ1-3; D is undetermined. V was cut by 0 bases and J by 4 bases, with 10 bases left in between. The V gene's germline CDR1 is SGHTA and CDR2 FQGNSA. The CDR3 extends over 15 amino acids. CDR3 protein: CASSLAGPGGNTIYF. CDR3 DNA sequence: TGTGCCAGCAGCTTAGCAGGGCCGGGGGGAAACACCATATATTTT.

The V and J genes are TRBV4-3 and TRBJ2-1; D is tentatively TRBD1 or TRBD2 (5 bases each). This CDR3 has 14 amino acids. Trimming took 3 bases from V and 12 from J, leaving 18 bases between them. CDR1 and CDR2 from the germline V gene are LGHNA and YSLEER. The CDR3 spells CASSHDISGRGQFF. As DNA, the CDR3 is TGCGCCAGCAGCCACGATATATCGGGAAGGGGGCAGTTCTTC.

V gene TRBV25-1 combines with J gene TRBJ2-5, with TRBD1 matching 7 bases. Germline trimming cut 2 bases from V and 5 bases from J; bases unmatched to any gene: 8. CDR3 length equals 15 residues. Per germline, CDR1 MGHDK and CDR2 SYGVNS. CDR3 sequence reads: CASSERIRGLETQYF. The CDR3 DNA sequence: TGTGCCAGCAGTGAAAGGATTAGGGGGCTTGAGACCCAGTACTTC.

The genes are TRBV29-1 and TRBJ2-6, with D perhaps matching TRBD1 or TRBD2 (6 bases each). This CDR3 has 15 amino acids. Trimming stripped 4 bases from V and 0 bases from J, with 10 bases between. Germline V gene sequence: CDR1 SQVTM, CDR2 ANQGSEA. CDR3 bases: TGCAGCGTTGCCGGGGGCTTCTCTGGGGCCAACGTCCTGACTTTC. This sequence encodes CSVAGGFSGANVLTF.

The chain has TRBV28 and TRBJ2-1, with 12 bases lining up with TRBD2. With V trimmed by 6 bases and J by 13 bases, 13 bases remained unmatched. The germline CDR1 and CDR2 sequences are MDHEN and SYDVKM. CDR3 length: 15 residues. The CDR3 DNA follows: TGTGCCAGCAGGCTCCCCACTAGCGGGAGGCAACGCCAGTTCTTC. Protein product: CASRLPTSGRQRQFF.

In its sample, this clone was seen once. The chain carries TRBV19 and TRBJ2-1; 8 bases line up with TRBD2. The ends lost 4 bases at V and 0 bases at J; junction bases unmatched: 5. CDR1 is LNHDA, CDR2 SQIVND, per germline (reference sequence). This CDR3 spans 16 amino acids. CDR3 protein: CASSRAGDTSYNEQFF. CDR3 nucleotide sequence: TGTGCCAGTAGTAGAGCGGGAGACACCTCCTACAATGAGCAGTTCTTC. Drawing the rest from reference TRBV19 and TRBJ2-1, the complete variable domain is DGGITQSPKYLFRKEGQNVTLSCEQNLNHDAMYWYRQDPGQGLRLIYYSQIVNDFQKGDIAEGYSVSREKKESFPLTVTSAQKNPTAFYLCASSRAGDTSYNEQFFGPGTRLTVL.

J is TRBJ2-5 and V is TRBV7-6; 9 nucleotides line up with TRBD2. CDR3 size: 13 residues. Losses at the gene ends were 6 bases for V and 4 bases for J; bases not matched to a gene: 3. Germline V gene data show CDR1 as SGHVS and CDR2 as FNYEAQ. CDR3 nucleotides: TGTGCCAGCAGGGGAGCGGGAGGAGAGACCCAGTACTTC. It yields the protein CASRGAGGETQYF.

The V gene is TRBV10-1, the J gene TRBJ2-4; the D gene is possibly TRBD2 (6 bases). The CDR3 extends over 12 amino acids. Per the germline V gene, CDR1 is WNHNN and CDR2 is SYGVQD (reference sequence). Trimming cost V 9 bases and J 0 bases, with 6 bases left between them. CDR3 bases: TGCGCCAGTAGCGGAGCCAAAAACATTCAGTACTTC. Encoded protein: CASSGAKNIQYF.

The chain is built from TRBV6-1 and TRBJ2-7; possible D gene TRBD2, 5 bases. Per the germline V gene, CDR1 is MNHNS and CDR2 is SASEGT. The CDR3 runs to 14 residues. Trimming removed 4 bases from V and 0 bases from J, with 10 bases in between. The CDR3 bases are TGTGCCAGCAGTGCGGGCGGGCCCTCCTACGAGCAGTACTTC. Translating it yields CASSAGGPSYEQYF.

The rearrangement uses TRBV5-6 and TRBJ1-2; D is unresolved. V lost 2 bases to trimming and J lost 4 bases, with 12 bases between them. Looked up from germline, CDR1 is SGHDT and CDR2 is YYEEEE. The length of the CDR3 is 14 residues. This chain's CDR3 is CASSFAGNLYGYTF. The CDR3 DNA sequence: TGTGCCAGCAGCTTTGCGGGAAACCTCTATGGCTACACCTTC.

The gene calls are TRBV7-9 and TRBJ2-1; 8 nucleotides align to TRBD2. Germline assignment: CDR1 SEHNR and CDR2 FQNEAQ (reference sequence). The CDR3 covers 15 residues. Trimming cost V 5 bases and J 6 bases; bases outside gene matches: 9. The CDR3: CASSRREEGSNEQFF. CDR3 DNA: TGTGCCAGCAGCCGGCGGGAGGAGGGGAGCAATGAGCAGTTCTTC.

In this sample, this clone turned up a few times. The chain links TRBV27 to TRBJ2-3; TRBD2 aligns across 8 bases. This CDR3 is built from 17 residues. Trimming cost V 1 base and J 7 bases; bases outside gene matches: 13. Germline values: CDR1 MNHEY, CDR2 SMNVEV (reference sequence). The CDR3 protein is CASSLWGASGTRNTQYF. The CDR3 bases are TGTGCCAGCAGTTTATGGGGGGCATCCGGGACTAGGAATACGCAGTATTTT.

V usage is TRBV19 and J usage is TRBJ2-2; no clear D. V was cut by 5 bases and J by 5 bases, with 15 bases left in between. CDR1 LNHDA and CDR2 SQIVND come from the germline V gene (reference sequence). The CDR3 length is 15 residues. For the CDR3, the DNA is TGTGCCAGTAGTCCCTTTAGAAGTGGTACCGGGGAGCTGTTTTTT. Encoded protein: CASSPFRSGTGELFF.

This clone was seen once. The CDR3 nucleotides are TGTGCCTGGAGGGAAACAGGGAGCAATCAGCCCCAGCATTTT. Translation gives CAWRETGSNQPQHF. This chain connects TRBV30 to TRBJ1-5; tentative D call: TRBD1 (6 bases). Per germline, CDR1 GTSNPN and CDR2 SVGIG (reference sequence). Deletions cut 3 bases from V and 1 base from J, with 10 bases between. This CDR3 has 14 amino acids.

For this clone: This sequence is one base from a far larger clone and is likely a read error. The rearrangement links TRBV11-2 to TRBJ1-1; D is uncertain. Trimming cost V 3 bases and J 1 base, with 3 bases left between them. The CDR3 is 12 residues long. CDR1 and CDR2 from the germline V gene are SGHAT and FQNNGV. The DNA of the CDR3 is TGTGCCAGCAGCTTCGGGAACACTGAAGCTTTCTTT. As protein: CASSFGNTEAFF.

The rearrangement joins TRBV7-9 to TRBJ2-5; D remains ambiguous. The germline V and J ends were trimmed by 0 bases and 2 bases, with 7 bases remaining between them. This CDR3 comprises 14 residues. CDR1 SEHNR and CDR2 FQNEAQ come from the germline V gene (reference sequence). The CDR3 protein is CASSLALGQETQYF. CDR3 DNA sequence: TGTGCCAGCAGCTTAGCCCTTGGACAAGAGACCCAGTACTTC.

V and J are TRBV29-1 and TRBJ2-3, with 11 bases fitting TRBD1. Trimming at V came to 7 bases and at J to 0 bases, leaving 3 bases not matched to a gene. The CDR3 covers 14 residues. In germline, CDR1 is SQVTM, CDR2 ANQGSEA. The CDR3 region has the DNA TGCAGCGGGCGGGACAGGGGGAGCACAGATACGCAGTATTTT. It specifies CSGRDRGSTDTQYF.

The chain couples TRBV23-1 to TRBJ2-7; tentatively, D is TRBD1 or TRBD2 (6 bases each). TRBV23-1 is an ORF, with its function uncertain. V gave up 3 bases and J gave up 6 bases, with 15 bases separating them. The CDR3 extends over 14 amino acids. CDR3 nucleotide sequence: TGCGCCAGCAGTCATTACCGGGGGCTGCGCGAGCAGTACTTC. Translating gives CASSHYRGLREQYF.

The V and J genes are TRBV6-6 and TRBJ1-4; D gene uncertain. V was trimmed by 0 bases and J by 8 bases, leaving 4 bases between them. The CDR3 spans 12 residues. Germline assignment: CDR1 MNHNY and CDR2 SVGAGI (reference sequence). This CDR3 reads CASSYSKEKLFF. In DNA form, the CDR3 reads TGTGCCAGCAGTTACTCGAAGGAAAAACTGTTTTTT.

This clone appeared once. The V gene is TRBV29-1, the J gene TRBJ2-5; D might be TRBD2 (5 bases). V lost 2 bases and J 4 bases, leaving 11 bases between the germline ends. This CDR3 contains 13 residues. CDR1 SQVTM and CDR2 ANQGSEA come from the germline V gene. The CDR3 coding sequence is TGCAGCGTTGAAAAGGGTGGAGGAGAGACCCAGTACTTC. Protein product: CSVEKGGGETQYF.

This clone was observed a handful of times. The chain joins TRBV11-2 to TRBJ2-1, with D possibly being TRBD1 or TRBD2 (5 bases each). The CDR3 covers 16 residues. Germline V lookup: CDR1 SGHAT, CDR2 FQNNGV. V was pared by 0 bases and J by 9 bases, with 18 bases between. The CDR3 here is CASSLDGRVGTGEQFF. In DNA form, the CDR3 reads TGTGCCAGCAGCTTAGATGGCCGGGTCGGGACCGGTGAGCAGTTCTTC.

In the case of this clone: This CDR3 fails to terminate in the conserved phenylalanine or tryptophan, so it likely reflects a read error. The gene calls are TRBV6-9 and TRBJ1-1; the D gene is possibly TRBD1 (5 bases). This CDR3 region has 11 residues. CDR1 MNHGY and CDR2 SVAAGI come from the germline V gene. The V gene lost 6 bases and the J gene lost 6 bases, with 8 bases spanning the gap. The CDR3 DNA reads TGTGCCAGCAGGACAGTTCCTGAAGCTTTCCCT. Amino acids: CASRTVPEAFP.

The CDR3 loop reads CASSRAGGNTEAFF. CDR3 in DNA: TGTGCCAGCAGCCGTGCCGGGGGAAACACTGAAGCTTTCTTT. J is TRBJ1-1 and V is TRBV7-9, with TRBD1 as a possible D gene (5 bases). The V gene's germline CDR1 is SEHNR and CDR2 FQNEAQ (reference sequence). CDR3 size: 14 residues. V lost 5 bases and J 2 bases, leaving 12 bases between the germline ends.

CDR3 bases: TGTGCCAGCAGCCGGGGGGGCGAAAAACTGTTTTTT. Amino acid sequence: CASSRGGEKLFF. The chain combines TRBV5-6 with TRBJ1-4, with D perhaps TRBD1 (6 bases). Germline lookup yields CDR1 SGHDT and CDR2 YYEEEE. V lost 4 bases and J 8 bases, leaving 9 bases between the germline ends. The CDR3 runs to 12 residues. Looking up the rest from reference TRBV5-6 and TRBJ1-4 gives the full variable domain: DAGVTQSPTHLIKTRGQQVTLRCSPKSGHDTVSWYQQALGQGPQFIFQYYEEEERQRGNFPDRFSGHQFPNYSSELNVNALLLGDSALYLCASSRGGEKLFFGSGTQLSVL.

The rearrangement links TRBV15 to TRBJ1-1; 7 bases are shared with TRBD1. The CDR3 contains 17 residues. V was pared by 1 base and J by 3 bases, with 11 bases of the junction left unmatched. Germline CDR1 LNHNV, CDR2 YYDKDF (reference sequence). The DNA for the CDR3 is TGTGCCACCAGCAGAGGCTTACGGCAGGGGGTTTACACTGAAGCTTTCTTT. The encoded protein is CATSRGLRQGVYTEAFF.

This CDR3 is CASSLAAGGPNEQFF. The CDR3 bases are TGCGCCAGCAGCCTTGCGGCGGGAGGGCCTAATGAGCAGTTCTTC. The genes are TRBV5-1 and TRBJ2-1; 9 bases match TRBD2. Trimming cost V 4 bases and J 7 bases; bases outside gene matches: 9. Germline V gene sequence: CDR1 SGHRS, CDR2 YFSETQ. This CDR3 comprises 15 residues.

The chain links TRBV18 to TRBJ1-5; D gene unclear. V shed 0 bases and J shed 5 bases, with 11 bases lying between them. The CDR3 has 15 amino acids. The germline CDR1 and CDR2 sequences are KGHSH and LQKENI. The DNA of the CDR3 is TGTGCCAGCTCACCACCGGCAGAAGCCCATCAGCCCCAGCATTTT. It encodes CASSPPAEAHQPQHF.